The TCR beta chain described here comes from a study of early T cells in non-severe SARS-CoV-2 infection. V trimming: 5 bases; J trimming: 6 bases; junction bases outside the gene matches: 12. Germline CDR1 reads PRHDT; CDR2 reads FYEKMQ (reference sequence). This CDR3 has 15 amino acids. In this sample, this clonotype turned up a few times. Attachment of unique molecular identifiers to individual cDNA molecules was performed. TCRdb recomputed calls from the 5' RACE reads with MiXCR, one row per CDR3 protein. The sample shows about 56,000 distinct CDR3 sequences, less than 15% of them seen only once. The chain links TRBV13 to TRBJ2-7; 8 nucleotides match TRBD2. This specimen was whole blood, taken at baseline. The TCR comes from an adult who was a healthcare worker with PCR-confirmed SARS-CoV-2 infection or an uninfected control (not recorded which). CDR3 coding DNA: TGTGCCAGCAGCCCTACATTCGGGGGGGCCCCCGAGCAGTACTTC. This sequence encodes CASSPTFGGAPEQYF. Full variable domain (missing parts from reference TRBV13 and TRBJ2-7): AAGVIQSPRHLIKEKRETATLKCYPIPRHDTVYWYQQGPGQDPQFLISFYEKMQSDKGSIPDRFSAQQFSDYHSELNMSSLELGDSALYFCASSPTFGGAPEQYFGPGTRLTVT.